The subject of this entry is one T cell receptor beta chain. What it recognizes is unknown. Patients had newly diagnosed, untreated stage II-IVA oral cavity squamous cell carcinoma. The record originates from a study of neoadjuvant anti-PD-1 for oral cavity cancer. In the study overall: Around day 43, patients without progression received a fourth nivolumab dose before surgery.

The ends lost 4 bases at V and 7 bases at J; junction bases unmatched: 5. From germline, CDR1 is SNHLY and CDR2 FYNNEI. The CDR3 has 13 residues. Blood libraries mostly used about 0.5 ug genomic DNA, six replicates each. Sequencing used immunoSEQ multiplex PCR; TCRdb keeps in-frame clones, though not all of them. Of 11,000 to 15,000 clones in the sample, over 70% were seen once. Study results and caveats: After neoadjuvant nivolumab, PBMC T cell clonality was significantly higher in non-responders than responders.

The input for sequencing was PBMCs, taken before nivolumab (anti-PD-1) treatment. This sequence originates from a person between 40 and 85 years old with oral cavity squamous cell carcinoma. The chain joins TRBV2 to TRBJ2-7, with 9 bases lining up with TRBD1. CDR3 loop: CASSGQGVEEQYF. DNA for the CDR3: TGTGCCAGCAGTGGACAGGGGGTCGAGGAGCAGTACTTC. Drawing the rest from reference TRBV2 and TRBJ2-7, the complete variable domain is EPEVTQTPSHQVTQMGQEVILRCVPISNHLYFYWYRQILGQKVEFLVSFYNNEISEKSEIFDDQFSVERPDGSNFTLKIRSTKLEDSAMYFCASSGQGVEEQYFGPGTRLTVT.